This T cell receptor beta chain originates from a study of blood T cell repertoires in COVID-19. Study context: From the United States, Italy and Spain came samples of acute and convalescent COVID-19.

The CDR3 contains 14 residues. CDR1 is MNHEY, CDR2 SMNVEV, per germline (reference sequence). V dropped 6 bases and J dropped 1 base, with 13 bases sitting between them. In the original processing: Amplification of reference gene primers was used by the study to estimate nucleated cell counts. Produced via immunoSEQ multiplex PCR; TCRdb's table is partial and in-frame only. That table supplies the V and J calls and clone size; D and trimming were determined from the DNA. The sample lists around 300,000 clones; approximately 88% were seen once. The J gene is TRBJ2-7, the V gene TRBV27; possible D gene TRBD1, 7 bases. The receptor comes from a man aged 18-30 years with active or convalescent COVID-19. Sequencing was done on a sample of peripheral blood. The CDR3 nucleotides read TGTGCCAGCAGGGCGGGACAGATATCCTACGAGCAGTACTTC. It specifies CASRAGQISYEQYF.